What follows are 6 T cell receptor beta chains derived from one specimen sequenced in a study of blood T cell repertoires in COVID-19. TCRdb's copy holds only in-frame clones and misses some; the assay was immunoSEQ multiplex PCR. There are fewer than 200,000 clones in the sample; 87% occur only once, and around an eighth lies in the top ten. The specimen was peripheral blood. Receptors were obtained from a woman aged 70-85 years with COVID-19, enrolled during active disease.

V usage is TRBV5-8 and J usage is TRBJ2-1; 8 bases are shared with TRBD2. V lost 2 bases and J lost 6; bases outside the gene matches: 4. The CDR3 spans 14 residues. Germline CDR1 reads SGHTS; CDR2 reads YDEGEE. CDR3 region: CASSLERELNEQFF. The CDR3 DNA reads TGTGCCAGCAGCTTAGAGCGGGAGCTCAATGAGCAGTTCTTC.

The chain uses TRBV5-4 and TRBJ2-2; 7 bases match TRBD1. This CDR3 is 13 amino acids long. CDR1 and CDR2 from the germline V gene are SGHNT and YYREEE (reference sequence). Trimming cost V 4 bases and J 7 bases; bases outside gene matches: 4. The CDR3 DNA follows: TGTGCCAGCAGCACGGGACAGTTCGGGGAGCTGTTTTTT. It is translated as CASSTGQFGELFF.

V and J are TRBV28 and TRBJ2-7; the D is unclear. V was pared by 10 bases and J by 7 bases, with 14 bases between. Germline V gives CDR1 MDHEN, CDR2 SYDVKM. The CDR3 contains 11 residues. CDR3 sequence reads: CATNRDWEQYF. The CDR3 nucleotides are TGTGCCACCAATCGAGATTGGGAGCAGTACTTC.

V and J are TRBV7-3 and TRBJ2-1; D might be TRBD2 (6 bases). The germline V gene encodes CDR1 SGHTA and CDR2 FQGTGA. Trimming pared 4 bases from V and 10 bases from J, leaving 23 bases between. CDR3 size: 16 residues. The CDR3 nucleotides read TGTGCCAGCAGCTCCCAACCCGGGACTTTCCCGGCGGAGCAGTTCTTC. Protein sequence: CASSSQPGTFPAEQFF.

The chain employs TRBV19 and TRBJ2-1; possible D gene TRBD2, 7 bases. CDR1 is LNHDA, CDR2 SQIVND, per germline (reference sequence). V was shortened by 7 bases and J by 9 bases, with 22 bases between the two germline ends. The CDR3 length is 15 residues. The CDR3 sequence: CASTRGGGPAGEQFF. CDR3 in DNA: TGTGCCAGTACCAGAGGGGGGGGCCCGGCGGGTGAGCAGTTCTTC.

The rearrangement uses TRBV27 and TRBJ2-3, with no clear D. V lost 7 bases and J 5 bases, leaving 10 bases between the germline ends. The CDR3 consists of 12 residues. The V gene's germline CDR1 is MNHEY and CDR2 SMNVEV (reference sequence). The CDR3 DNA reads TGTGCCAGCATAAAACATGGAGATACGCAGTATTTT. Its protein is CASIKHGDTQYF.